Each of the 30 T cell receptor beta chains below was sequenced from the same sample in a study of blood T cell repertoires in COVID-19. Sequencing used immunoSEQ multiplex PCR; TCRdb keeps in-frame clones, though not all of them. The top ten hold roughly 2% of the sample, which has a few hundred thousand clones, roughly 88% seen once. Sequencing input: PBMCs or T cells enriched from blood (not recorded which). These receptors were taken from a man under 40 who had recovered from COVID-19.

The chain joins TRBV4-2 to TRBJ1-2; D not certain. From germline, CDR1 is LGHNA and CDR2 YNFKEQ. The CDR3 totals 12 residues. Trimming stripped 0 bases from V and 8 bases from J, with 7 bases between. The CDR3 loop reads CASSQDGKGYTF. For the CDR3, the DNA is TGTGCCAGCAGCCAAGACGGGAAGGGCTACACCTTC.

The rearrangement links TRBV27 to TRBJ2-5; D possibly corresponds to TRBD2 (6 bases). V lost 5 bases to trimming and J lost 2 bases, with 21 bases between them. The CDR3 contains 17 residues. Germline-derived CDR1 and CDR2 are MNHEY and SMNVEV (reference sequence). This CDR3 is CASSRLHGRGGQETQYF. CDR3 nucleotides: TGTGCCAGCAGTCGGCTACACGGGCGGGGAGGACAAGAGACCCAGTACTTC.

V and J are TRBV7-8 and TRBJ2-1; a weak D match, TRBD1 (6 bases). This CDR3 is 14 amino acids long. Per the germline V gene, CDR1 is SGHVS and CDR2 is FQNEAQ. V lost 3 bases to trimming and J lost 4 bases, with 10 bases between them. CDR3 residues: CASSFDRLYNEQFF. The CDR3 nucleotides read TGTGCCAGCAGCTTCGACAGGCTATACAATGAGCAGTTCTTC. Drawing the rest from reference TRBV7-8 and TRBJ2-1, the complete variable domain is GAGVSQSPRYKVAKRGQDVALRCDPISGHVSLFWYQQALGQGPEFLTYFQNEAQLDKSGLPSDRFFAERPEGSVSTLKIQRTQQEDSAVYLCASSFDRLYNEQFFGPGTRLTVL.

The V and J genes are TRBV15 and TRBJ2-2, with 10 bases fitting TRBD1. Per the germline V gene, CDR1 is LNHNV and CDR2 is YYDKDF (reference sequence). The CDR3 has 17 residues. V shed 0 bases and J 6 bases; nucleotides not matched to a gene: 7. The CDR3 DNA sequence: TGTGCCACCAGCAGAGATCACGGGACAGGGGACGCCGGGGAGCTGTTTTTT. This codes for CATSRDHGTGDAGELFF.

This chain uses TRBV5-1 with TRBJ2-2, with unresolved D. V lost 3 bases and J 9 bases, leaving 15 bases between the germline ends. This CDR3 is 14 amino acids long. CDR1 is SGHRS and CDR2 is YFSETQ in the germline V gene. This CDR3 reads CASSSSELARELFF. CDR3 nucleotide sequence: TGCGCCAGCAGCTCCTCGGAGCTGGCCAGGGAGCTGTTTTTT.

The table lists this clone with a count of one. V is TRBV19 and J is TRBJ2-7; D unresolved. The V end lost 5 bases, the J end lost 1 base, and 9 bases lay between the germline ends. Germline V gene lookup returns CDR1 LNHDA and CDR2 SQIVND (reference sequence). The CDR3 is 13 residues long. The CDR3 region is CASSFRPSYEQYF. Written as DNA, the CDR3 is TGTGCCAGTAGTTTCAGGCCGTCCTACGAGCAGTACTTC.

The chain carries TRBV6-5 and TRBJ1-2, with a possible D match to TRBD1 (5 bases). Germline loops: CDR1 MNHEY, CDR2 SVGAGI. Trimming took 5 bases from V and 4 from J, leaving 11 bases between them. The CDR3 spans 13 residues. CDR3 sequence: CASSPGTPYGYTF. For the CDR3, the DNA is TGTGCCAGCAGTCCCGGGACTCCCTATGGCTACACCTTC.

V is TRBV5-1 and J is TRBJ2-2, with 8 bases that match TRBD1. Germline V gene data show CDR1 as SGHRS and CDR2 as YFSETQ. This CDR3 contains 15 residues. Germline trimming cut 1 base from V and 4 bases from J; bases unmatched to any gene: 3. DNA of the CDR3: TGCGCCAGCAGCTTGCAGGGGGCGATCACCGGGGAGCTGTTTTTT. Translating it yields CASSLQGAITGELFF.

The genes are TRBV5-4 and TRBJ2-3, with D hard to call. The V and J ends lost 3 bases and 2 bases respectively, with 10 bases between them. Germline-derived CDR1 and CDR2 are SGHNT and YYREEE (reference sequence). This CDR3 has 14 amino acids. The CDR3 bases are TGTGCCAGCAGCTCGGAGAAGGTCACAGATACGCAGTATTTT. It specifies CASSSEKVTDTQYF.

This chain links TRBV6-5 with TRBJ1-1; D is perhaps TRBD1 (5 bases). The CDR3 covers 12 residues. V was shortened by 2 bases and J by 6 bases, with 7 bases between the two germline ends. Looked up from germline, CDR1 is MNHEY and CDR2 is SVGAGI. Here the CDR3 reads CASSYRGAEAFF. For the CDR3, the DNA is TGTGCCAGCAGTTACAGGGGTGCTGAAGCTTTCTTT.

The chain has TRBV7-8 and TRBJ1-6, with 10 bases identical to TRBD1. Losses at the gene ends were 2 bases for V and 7 bases for J; bases not matched to a gene: 2. Looked up from germline, CDR1 is SGHVS and CDR2 is FQNEAQ. This CDR3 contains 15 residues. CDR3 DNA sequence: TGTGCCAGCAGCTTAAAGGGACAGGGGAATTCACCCCTCCACTTT. Residues: CASSLKGQGNSPLHF.

This chain uses TRBV18 with TRBJ2-2; 9 bases map to TRBD1. Trimming at V came to 4 bases and at J to 3 bases, leaving 3 bases not matched to a gene. Germline V CDR1 and CDR2: KGHSH, LQKENI. The CDR3 covers 15 residues. The CDR3 sequence: CASSQQGAHTGELFF. CDR3 DNA: TGTGCCAGCTCACAACAGGGGGCACACACCGGGGAGCTGTTTTTT.

This sequence joins TRBV20-1 and TRBJ1-1; D might be TRBD1 (6 bases). Germline assignment: CDR1 DFQATT and CDR2 SNEGSKA (reference sequence). This CDR3 is built from 14 residues. V shed 3 bases and J shed 5 bases, with 16 bases lying between them. Here the CDR3 reads CSASRVARGTEAFF. CDR3 nucleotide sequence: TGCAGTGCTAGTCGTGTGGCCAGGGGAACTGAAGCTTTCTTT.

The table lists this clone with a count of one. The chain links TRBV25-1 to TRBJ1-5; D possibly corresponds to TRBD1 (6 bases). The CDR3 has 13 residues. Trimming took 6 bases from V and 2 from J, leaving 8 bases between them. CDR1 and CDR2 from the germline V gene are MGHDK and SYGVNS. The DNA of the CDR3 is TGTGCCAGCAGAGGGGGGGGCAATCAGCCCCAGCATTTT. Its protein product is CASRGGGNQPQHF. Together with reference TRBV25-1 and TRBJ1-5, the CDR3 gives the full variable domain: EADIYQTPRYLVIGTGKKITLECSQTMGHDKMYWYQQDPGMELHLIHYSYGVNSTEKGDLSSESTVSRIRTEHFPLTLESARPSHTSQYLCASRGGGNQPQHFGDGTRLSIL.

This clone appeared once. The rearrangement uses TRBV30 and TRBJ1-4, with D hard to call. The CDR3 length is 14 residues. Deletions cut 0 bases from V and 4 bases from J, with 9 bases between. Germline CDR1 and CDR2: GTSNPN and SVGIG (reference sequence). The CDR3 protein is CAWSVQRVNEKLFF. In DNA form, the CDR3 reads TGTGCCTGGAGTGTACAGAGGGTTAATGAAAAACTGTTTTTT. The full variable domain, rest sourced from reference TRBV30 and TRBJ1-4, is SQTIHQWPATLVQPVGSPLSLECTVEGTSNPNLYWYRQAAGRGLQLLFYSVGIGQISSEVPQNLSASRPQDRQFILSSKKLLLSDSGFYLCAWSVQRVNEKLFFGSGTQLSVL.

As regards this clone: Other DNA sequences in the sample encode the same CDR3. The chain carries TRBV7-2 and TRBJ2-1; 11 bases agree with TRBD2. J gave up 6 bases and V 0 bases, and 1 base lay outside the gene matches. Germline-derived CDR1 and CDR2 are SGHTA and FQGNSA. The CDR3 has 15 residues. CDR3: CASSLASGGANEQFF. CDR3 bases: TGTGCCAGCAGCTTAGCTAGCGGGGGGGCCAATGAGCAGTTCTTC.

The CDR3 region is CASSPGPGLADTDTQYF. CDR3 sequence (DNA): TGCGCCAGCAGCCCTGGGCCCGGACTAGCGGACACAGATACGCAGTATTTT. J is TRBJ2-3 and V is TRBV5-1, with 10 bases aligning to TRBD2. Germline V lookup: CDR1 SGHRS, CDR2 YFSETQ. The CDR3 is 17 amino acids. Trimming removed 4 bases from V and 2 bases from J; junction bases left unmatched: 10.

The chain combines TRBV19 with TRBJ2-3, with 13 bases aligning to TRBD2. The CDR3 is made up of 14 amino acids. V lost 4 bases and J lost 9; bases outside the gene matches: 4. Germline lookup yields CDR1 LNHDA and CDR2 SQIVND (reference sequence). CDR3 coding DNA: TGTGCCAGTAGTACCTGGACTAGCGGGGGCACGCAGTATTTT. Its protein is CASSTWTSGGTQYF.

The CDR3 here is CASSRGLLGKETQYF. CDR3 sequence (DNA): TGTGCCAGCAGCCGTGGACTCCTGGGTAAAGAGACCCAGTACTTC. The rearrangement uses TRBV7-9 and TRBJ2-5; tentative D call: TRBD2 (5 bases). The germline CDR1 and CDR2 sequences are SEHNR and FQNEAQ (reference sequence). The ends were cut back, 5 bases at V and 3 bases at J, with 16 bases in the middle. The CDR3 spans 15 residues.

This CDR3 reads CASSSQGRITGELFF. CDR3 in DNA: TGTGCCAGCAGTTCACAGGGGCGGATCACCGGGGAGCTGTTTTTT. The rearrangement links TRBV6-5 to TRBJ2-2; 7 bases agree with TRBD1. This CDR3 contains 15 residues. The germline V gene encodes CDR1 MNHEY and CDR2 SVGAGI. V gave up 4 bases and J gave up 4 bases; unmatched junction bases: 6.

This chain connects TRBV29-1 to TRBJ1-1, with TRBD1 matching over 7 bases. The J segment lost 0 bases and the V segment lost 6 bases, leaving 10 bases of the junction unmatched. This CDR3 is built from 15 residues. CDR1 SQVTM and CDR2 ANQGSEA come from the germline V gene. The CDR3 nucleotides read TGCAGCGTACGACAGGGATGGGGCATGAACACTGAAGCTTTCTTT. Amino acids: CSVRQGWGMNTEAFF.

The chain couples TRBV6-5 to TRBJ1-4, with D possibly being TRBD1 (6 bases). The germline gives CDR1 MNHEY, CDR2 SVGAGI. The V end was cut by 6 bases, the J end by 8 bases, with 19 bases between. CDR3 length equals 15 residues. The CDR3 is CASSPEGGRGEKLFF. CDR3 nucleotides: TGTGCCAGCAGCCCCGAGGGGGGGAGAGGCGAAAAACTGTTTTTT.

This sequence joins TRBV19 and TRBJ2-2, with 7 bases identical to TRBD1. CDR1 LNHDA and CDR2 SQIVND come from the germline V gene (reference sequence). CDR3 length equals 15 residues. The trim removed 6 bases at V and 5 bases at J, leaving 9 bases unmatched. The CDR3 loop reads CASSTGVGSTGELFF. As DNA, the CDR3 is TGTGCCAGTAGCACAGGGGTGGGGTCTACCGGGGAGCTGTTTTTT.

This chain uses TRBV24-1 with TRBJ2-1; 9 nucleotides agree with TRBD2. V lost 5 bases to trimming and J lost 1 base; unmatched junction nucleotides: 5. Germline V gene data show CDR1 as KGHDR and CDR2 as SFDVKD. This CDR3 has 16 amino acids. For the CDR3, the DNA is TGTGCCACCAGTGGGTCGACTAGCGGTTCCTACAATGAGCAGTTCTTC. The encoded protein is CATSGSTSGSYNEQFF.

The genes are TRBV2 and TRBJ2-7; 7 bases align to TRBD1. From germline, CDR1 is SNHLY and CDR2 FYNNEI. After removal of 6 bases from V and 4 bases from J, the junction contained 9 bases not matched to a gene. CDR3 length: 14 amino acids. This chain's CDR3 is CASSRRTGSYEQYF. The CDR3 DNA reads TGTGCCAGCAGCAGGAGGACAGGCAGTTACGAGCAGTACTTC.

This rearrangement joins TRBV4-1 to TRBJ1-1, with 7 bases fitting TRBD1. The CDR3 runs to 14 residues. Germline CDR1 MGHRA, CDR2 YSYEKL. After removal of 5 bases from V and 4 bases from J, the junction contained 7 bases not matched to a gene. CDR3 sequence: CASSSGQVATEAFF. The CDR3, as DNA: TGCGCCAGCAGCTCCGGACAGGTGGCCACTGAAGCTTTCTTT.

This clone has just one count. The chain links TRBV30 to TRBJ1-5, with a tentative D call TRBD1 (5 bases). The CDR3 is made up of 13 amino acids. V was shortened by 3 bases and J by 5 bases, with 11 bases between the two germline ends. Per germline, CDR1 GTSNPN and CDR2 SVGIG (reference sequence). The CDR3 spells CAWSRGEHQPQHF. The CDR3 DNA reads TGTGCCTGGAGCCGGGGGGAGCATCAGCCCCAGCATTTT. The full variable domain, in which reference TRBV30 and TRBJ1-5 provide the parts outside the CDR3, is SQTIHQWPATLVQPVGSPLSLECTVEGTSNPNLYWYRQAAGRGLQLLFYSVGIGQISSEVPQNLSASRPQDRQFILSSKKLLLSDSGFYLCAWSRGEHQPQHFGDGTRLSIL.

The V and J genes are TRBV6-5 and TRBJ1-2; D is uncertain. Germline loops: CDR1 MNHEY, CDR2 SVGAGI. The CDR3 runs to 14 residues. Trimming left V 6 bases short and J 8 bases short, with 19 bases between. CDR3 in amino acids: CASRRTETSWGYTF. DNA of the CDR3: TGTGCCAGCAGACGAACAGAGACGTCTTGGGGCTACACCTTC.

V usage is TRBV6-4 and J usage is TRBJ1-3; D not resolved. In germline, CDR1 is MRHNA, CDR2 SNTAGT. Between the trimmed V and J ends, which lost 1 base and 0 bases, there was a span of 7 bases. The CDR3 consists of 15 residues. The CDR3 DNA reads as TGTGCCAGCAGTGACTATCAGGACTCTGGAAACACCATATATTTT. Its translation is CASSDYQDSGNTIYF.

The gene calls are TRBV9 and TRBJ2-5; 8 bases are a match to TRBD1. V was pared by 2 bases and J by 4 bases, with 10 bases of the junction left unmatched. The length of the CDR3 is 16 residues. From germline, CDR1 is SGDLS and CDR2 YYNGEE. The CDR3 is CASSVAQGVRGETQYF. CDR3 sequence (DNA): TGTGCCAGCAGCGTGGCACAGGGGGTCAGGGGAGAGACCCAGTACTTC.